Below are 31 T cell receptor beta chains sequenced from a single sample in a study of T cells in Graves' hyperthyroidism and ophthalmopathy (dated 2019 in TCRdb). The library was made by multiplex PCR. Sequenced using an Illumina HiSeq 2000. The TCR beta CDR3 regions were amplified from RNA transcripts. The first round of RT-PCR for the TCR CDR3 was performed with the HTBI primer set and the Qiagen OneStep RT-PCR kit. TCRdb handled the public reads itself, with Q25 trimming in fastp and clone calling in MiXCR, and kept productive beta chains. Merged by CDR3 protein, the rows form single entries marked with the most common genes and DNA. For this sample there are about 520,000 distinct CDR3 sequences; roughly a quarter appear just once. 10% to 12% of the sample is taken by the ten largest. Sequenced input: blood. The receptors here all came from a woman aged 30 to 39 with Graves' ophthalmopathy.

This clonotype was detected ten times or more. The chain joins TRBV11-2 to TRBJ2-7; D ambiguous. Trimming took off 1 base at V and 2 bases at J, with 6 bases between the two ends. The germline V gene encodes CDR1 SGHAT and CDR2 FQNNGV. CDR3 size: 13 residues. The CDR3 nucleotides read TGTGCCAGCAGCTTAGGTCCGGCCTACGAGCAGTACTTC. Amino acid sequence: CASSLGPAYEQYF.

This clonotype was counted ten times or more. The rearrangement links TRBV19 to TRBJ1-5, with a tentative D call TRBD1 (6 bases). This CDR3 comprises 14 residues. Germline V CDR1 and CDR2: LNHDA, SQIVND (reference sequence). Trimming left V 10 bases short and J 3 bases short, with 16 bases between. The CDR3: CATTPQGNNQPQHF. The CDR3, as DNA: TGTGCCACCACTCCCCAGGGGAACAATCAGCCCCAGCATTTT.

This clonotype was observed many times. V is TRBV4-2 and J is TRBJ2-5; 8 positions agree with TRBD1. Per the germline V gene, CDR1 is LGHNA and CDR2 is YNFKEQ. After removal of 0 bases from V and 1 base from J, the junction contained 4 bases not matched to a gene. The CDR3 contains 16 residues. CDR3 in DNA: TGTGCCAGCAGCCAAGATAGGCAGGGGGCCCAAGAGACCCAGTACTTC. It encodes CASSQDRQGAQETQYF.

V and J are TRBV7-2 and TRBJ1-2, with D possibly TRBD1 on 5 matching bases. Trimming took 1 base from V and 7 from J, leaving 10 bases between them. Per the germline V gene, CDR1 is SGHTA and CDR2 is FQGNSA. This CDR3 region has 13 residues. In nucleotides, the CDR3 is TGTGCCAGCAGCTTAGAGGGGACGAGTGGCTACACCTTC. This gives the protein CASSLEGTSGYTF.

On this clonotype itself: Possible read error: a much larger clone is one base away. V usage is TRBV12-3 or TRBV12-4 and J usage is TRBJ1-5, with a tentative D call TRBD1 (5 bases). The CDR3 loop spans 15 amino acids. V was shortened by 5 bases and J by 2 bases, with 13 bases between the two germline ends. This CDR3 is CASSIGVKGNQPQHF. As DNA, the CDR3 is TGTGCCAGCAGTATAGGGGTGAAAGGCAATCAGCCCCAGCATTTT.

This clonotype was counted between two and nine times. The chain has TRBV15 and TRBJ2-5; 10 nucleotides agree with TRBD2. The V segment lost 3 bases and the J segment 5 bases; nucleotides outside the gene matches: 9. Germline-derived CDR1 and CDR2 are LNHNV and YYDKDF (reference sequence). CDR3 length: 16 residues. The CDR3 sequence is CATSSRAGGPGETQYF. In nucleotides, the CDR3 is TGTGCCACCAGCAGCCGAGCGGGGGGGCCTGGGGAGACCCAGTACTTC.

The J gene is TRBJ2-7, the V gene TRBV6-1; 11 bases map to TRBD2. The V gene end was trimmed by 6 bases and the J gene end by 3 bases; junction bases not matched to a gene: 7. The CDR3 covers 15 residues. Germline values: CDR1 MNHNS, CDR2 SASEGT. The CDR3 is CASRPGTSGYYEQYF. CDR3 nucleotide sequence: TGTGCCAGCAGACCCGGGACTAGCGGTTACTACGAGCAGTACTTC.

The chain links TRBV19 to TRBJ2-5, with D possibly TRBD1 on 5 matching bases. This CDR3 spans 16 amino acids. V lost 1 base to trimming and J lost 2 bases, with 14 bases between them. Germline CDR1 LNHDA, CDR2 SQIVND (reference sequence). CDR3 in DNA: TGTGCCAGTAGTATAGTGACAGAGGCGCGACAAGAGACCCAGTACTTC. Amino acids: CASSIVTEARQETQYF.

Ten or more counts support this clonotype. This chain uses TRBV5-1 with TRBJ2-2, with 9 bases matching TRBD1. CDR1 is SGHRS, CDR2 YFSETQ, per germline. V shed 4 bases and J 0 bases; nucleotides not matched to a gene: 4. This CDR3 has 16 amino acids. The CDR3 loop is CASSPRTGANTGELFF. The DNA of the CDR3 is TGCGCCAGCAGCCCAAGGACAGGGGCGAACACCGGGGAGCTGTTTTTT. Full variable domain (missing parts from reference TRBV5-1 and TRBJ2-2): KAGVTQTPRYLIKTRGQQVTLSCSPISGHRSVSWYQQTPGQGLQFLFEYFSETQRNKGNFPGRFSGRQFSNSRSEMNVSTLELGDSALYLCASSPRTGANTGELFFGEGSRLTVL.

This chain connects TRBV15 to TRBJ1-5; D is undetermined. The CDR3 length is 13 residues. Trimming shortened V by 4 bases and J by 5 bases, and 9 bases separated the two germline ends. Germline CDR1 is LNHNV and CDR2 is YYDKDF (reference sequence). CDR3 sequence (DNA): TGTGCCACCAGCAACAGAATAGATCAGCCCCAGCATTTT. Amino acids: CATSNRIDQPQHF. Based on the CDR3 plus reference TRBV15 and TRBJ1-5, the full variable domain is DAMVIQNPRYQVTQFGKPVTLSCSQTLNHNVMYWYQQKSSQAPKLLFHYYDKDFNNEADTPDNFQSRRPNTSFCFLDIRSPGLGDTAMYLCATSNRIDQPQHFGDGTRLSIL.

This clonotype was seen only a few times. The rearrangement links TRBV20-1 to TRBJ1-1; 9 nucleotides match TRBD1. Germline V gene sequence: CDR1 DFQATT, CDR2 SNEGSKA (reference sequence). The CDR3 is 12 residues long. The V gene end was trimmed by 5 bases and the J gene end by 10 bases; junction bases not matched to a gene: 8. The CDR3 coding sequence is TGCAGTGCTGGGGACAGGGCAGGGGTAGCTTTCTTT. Its protein is CSAGDRAGVAFF.

The gene calls are TRBV25-1 and TRBJ2-7; D may be TRBD2 (7 bases). V was trimmed by 11 bases and J by 1 base, leaving 15 bases between them. There are 13 residues in the CDR3. Per the germline V gene, CDR1 is MGHDK and CDR2 is SYGVNS. The CDR3: CAPGGDKSYEQYF. The CDR3 nucleotides read TGTGCCCCTGGGGGGGACAAATCCTACGAGCAGTACTTC.

This chain connects TRBV12-3 or TRBV12-4 to TRBJ2-7; perhaps TRBD1 as D (6 bases). The CDR3 is 14 residues long. V lost 2 bases to trimming and J lost 4 bases, with 12 bases between them. CDR3 in DNA: TGTGCCAGCAGTTTAAAGTTTCAGGGGTACGAGCAGTACTTC. Protein sequence: CASSLKFQGYEQYF.

The table lists this clonotype with many counts. V and J are TRBV12-3 or TRBV12-4 and TRBJ1-5, with 8 bases identical to TRBD1. There are 14 residues in the CDR3. The trim removed 6 bases at V and 7 bases at J, leaving 8 bases unmatched. CDR3 sequence (DNA): TGTGCCAGCAGCCGAGCAGGGGGCGAACAGCCCCAGCATTTT. Its protein is CASSRAGGEQPQHF.

This clonotype was detected a few times. The rearrangement links TRBV4-1 to TRBJ1-1; D is uncertain. Per germline, CDR1 MGHRA and CDR2 YSYEKL. This CDR3 comprises 16 residues. Trimming took off 1 base at V and 4 bases at J, with 16 bases between the two ends. CDR3 loop: CASSQVLVLGITEAFF. Here the CDR3 DNA reads TGCGCCAGCAGCCAAGTCCTAGTCCTGGGTATCACTGAAGCTTTCTTT.

For this clonotype: A much larger clone is a single base away; this may be a read error. This chain joins TRBV10-2 and TRBJ1-1; D is ambiguous. Germline-derived CDR1 and CDR2 are WSHSY and SAAADI. Trimming removed 7 bases at V and 5 bases at J, with 20 bases between. The CDR3 length is 15 residues. CDR3 DNA sequence: TGCGCCAGCATAGCGGACTCTCTCAGAGAGACTGAAGCTTTCTTT. Translation: CASIADSLRETEAFF.

Many counts were recorded for this clonotype. V is TRBV9 and J is TRBJ1-1; D is perhaps TRBD1 (6 bases). CDR1 and CDR2 from the germline V gene are SGDLS and YYNGEE. The CDR3 is made up of 14 amino acids. V was clipped by 0 bases and J by 4 bases, with 10 bases between them. The CDR3 loop reads CASSVGGGGTEAFF. In nucleotides, the CDR3 is TGTGCCAGCAGCGTAGGCGGGGGCGGCACTGAAGCTTTCTTT.

This clonotype has more than one count but fewer than ten. The genes are TRBV6-2 or TRBV6-3 and TRBJ2-2, with TRBD1 identical over 11 bases. CDR3 length: 15 amino acids. With V trimmed by 7 bases and J by 7 bases, 8 bases remained unmatched. In germline, CDR1 is MNHEY, CDR2 SVGEGT. CDR3 DNA: TGTGCCAGCACCCGGACAGGGGGCGCGGTCGGGGAGCTGTTTTTT. This codes for CASTRTGGAVGELFF.

This clonotype turned up a few times. The rearrangement links TRBV19 to TRBJ2-7; 7 nucleotides line up with TRBD1. Per germline, CDR1 LNHDA and CDR2 SQIVND (reference sequence). This CDR3 is 12 amino acids long. Losses at the gene ends were 6 bases for V and 5 bases for J; bases not matched to a gene: 4. CDR3 residues: CASRTGTHEQYF. The CDR3 nucleotides read TGTGCCAGTAGGACAGGGACCCACGAGCAGTACTTC.

This clonotype was found a few times. Germline is not matched at one junction end, which may reflect a read error. The chain employs TRBV2 and TRBJ1-6, with D unresolved. The germline gives CDR1 SNHLY, CDR2 FYNNEI. The CDR3 length is 14 residues. CDR3 region: CASSDVVVNSPIHF. CDR3 nucleotide sequence: TGTGCCAGCAGTGATGTGGTTGTAAATTCACCCATCCACTTT. The entire variable domain, with the rest obtained from reference TRBV2 and TRBJ1-6, is as follows: EPEVTQTPSHQVTQMGQEVILRCVPISNHLYFYWYRQILGQKVEFLVSFYNNEISEKSEIFDDQFSVERPDGSNFTLKIRSTKLEDSAMYFCASSDVVVNSPIHFGNGTRLTVT.

The chain couples TRBV7-3 to TRBJ2-2; a weak D match, TRBD1 (5 bases). The ends were cut back, 3 bases at V and 7 bases at J, with 9 bases in the middle. This CDR3 is built from 13 residues. Germline V gene lookup returns CDR1 SGHTA and CDR2 FQGTGA. CDR3: CASSLGLGGELFF. CDR3 DNA: TGTGCCAGCAGCTTGGGGCTCGGCGGGGAGCTGTTTTTT.

The gene calls are TRBV12-5 and TRBJ1-2; TRBD1 agrees at 7 bases. This CDR3 comprises 14 residues. Germline CDR1 is LGHNT and CDR2 is FRNRAP. J lost 7 bases, V lost 5 bases, and 10 bases had no gene match. In nucleotides, the CDR3 is TGTGCTAGTGGTGAGGCCACAGGGGTTAGTGGCTACACCTTC. Its protein product is CASGEATGVSGYTF.

The chain carries TRBV10-3 and TRBJ2-3; D is perhaps TRBD1 (5 bases). The germline V gene has CDR1 ENHRY and CDR2 SYGVKD. This CDR3 spans 13 amino acids. Trimming took 10 bases from V and 4 from J, leaving 15 bases between them. The CDR3 reads CATSGNLPDTQYF. The CDR3, as DNA: TGTGCCACCTCAGGGAATTTGCCAGATACGCAGTATTTT.

There are many counts of this clonotype. The rearrangement links TRBV6-1 to TRBJ1-1; 9 nucleotides align to TRBD1. This CDR3 has 13 amino acids. CDR1 and CDR2 from the germline V gene are MNHNS and SASEGT. Germline trimming cut 10 bases from V and 1 base from J; bases unmatched to any gene: 4. This CDR3 is CATLGQGNTEAFF. CDR3 DNA sequence: TGTGCCACCCTGGGACAGGGGAACACTGAAGCTTTCTTT.

This clonotype occurred a few times. The CDR3 here is CAGTGDLNTEAFF. The CDR3 coding sequence is TGTGCCGGGACAGGGGACTTGAACACTGAAGCTTTCTTT. J is TRBJ1-1 and V is TRBV7-9, with 10 bases that match TRBD1. The V gene's germline CDR1 is SEHNR and CDR2 FQNEAQ (reference sequence). Trimming at V came to 11 bases and at J to 0 bases, leaving 3 bases not matched to a gene. The CDR3 runs to 13 residues. The whole variable domain, remainder taken from reference TRBV7-9 and TRBJ1-1, is DTGVSQNPRHKITKRGQNVTFRCDPISEHNRLYWYRQTLGQGPEFLTYFQNEAQLEKSRLLSDRFSAERPKGSFSTLEIQRTEQGDSAMYLCAGTGDLNTEAFFGQGTRLTVV.

The chain carries TRBV15 and TRBJ2-5, with 8 bases matching TRBD1. In germline, CDR1 is LNHNV, CDR2 YYDKDF (reference sequence). Germline trimming cut 4 bases from V and 4 bases from J; bases unmatched to any gene: 8. The CDR3 extends over 15 amino acids. In DNA form, the CDR3 reads TGTGCCACCAGCAAACGACAGGGGTCCTCAGAGACCCAGTACTTC. This translates into CATSKRQGSSETQYF.

In its sample, this clonotype was seen many times. The chain combines TRBV3-1 with TRBJ2-5, with D uncertain. CDR1 and CDR2 from the germline V gene are LGHDT and YNNKEL (reference sequence). CDR3 length: 16 amino acids. The V gene lost 1 base and the J gene lost 4 bases, with 16 bases spanning the gap. The CDR3 nucleotides read TGTGCCAGCAGCCAAGTAGTTCATCCTTCGCGAGAGACCCAGTACTTC. The encoded protein is CASSQVVHPSRETQYF.

This clonotype was seen more than once but under ten times. This chain links TRBV4-1 with TRBJ2-4; 8 nucleotides line up with TRBD1. After removal of 0 bases from V and 9 bases from J, the junction contained 7 bases not matched to a gene. CDR1 is MGHRA, CDR2 YSYEKL, per germline. The CDR3 loop spans 15 amino acids. The CDR3 DNA follows: TGCGCCAGCAGCCAAGATACCAGGGGGCATGTCATTCAGTACTTC. This gives the protein CASSQDTRGHVIQYF.

In its sample, this clonotype was seen many times. The chain uses TRBV6-1 and TRBJ2-3; 7 bases map to TRBD2. The trim removed 7 bases at V and 3 bases at J, leaving 13 bases unmatched. The CDR3 contains 16 residues. The V gene's germline CDR1 is MNHNS and CDR2 SASEGT. CDR3 sequence reads: CASIPPSGTETDTQYF. DNA of the CDR3: TGTGCCAGCATCCCACCCAGCGGGACGGAGACAGATACGCAGTATTTT.

This clonotype was detected many times. The chain joins TRBV30 to TRBJ2-5; 10 nucleotides align to TRBD2. The trim removed 4 bases at V and 2 bases at J, leaving 10 bases unmatched. The CDR3 contains 16 residues. CDR1 GTSNPN and CDR2 SVGIG come from the germline V gene (reference sequence). The CDR3 protein is CAWTQAPGLAQETQYF. In DNA, the CDR3 is TGTGCCTGGACTCAAGCCCCGGGACTAGCGCAAGAGACCCAGTACTTC.

This clonotype was recorded many times. The J gene is TRBJ2-2, the V gene TRBV2; perhaps TRBD2 as D (6 bases). The germline CDR1 and CDR2 sequences are SNHLY and FYNNEI. The length of the CDR3 is 14 residues. Between the trimmed V and J ends, which lost 8 bases and 2 bases, there was a span of 12 bases. CDR3 sequence reads: CASHRDSNTGELFF. CDR3 bases: TGTGCCAGCCACCGGGACTCTAACACCGGGGAGCTGTTTTTT.